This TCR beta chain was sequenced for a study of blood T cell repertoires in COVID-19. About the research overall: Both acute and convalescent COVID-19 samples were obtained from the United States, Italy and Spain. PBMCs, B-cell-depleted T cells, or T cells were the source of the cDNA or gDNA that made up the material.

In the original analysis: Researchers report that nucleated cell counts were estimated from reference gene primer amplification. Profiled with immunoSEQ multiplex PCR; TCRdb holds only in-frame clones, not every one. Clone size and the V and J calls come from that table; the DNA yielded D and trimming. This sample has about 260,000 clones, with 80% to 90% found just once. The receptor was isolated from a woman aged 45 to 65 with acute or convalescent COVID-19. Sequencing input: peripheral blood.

The DNA of the CDR3 is TGTGCCAGCAGCTTAGAGGTCAGGGGTTTCACTGAAGCTTTCTTT. It yields the protein CASSLEVRGFTEAFF. This chain connects TRBV11-2 to TRBJ1-1; TRBD1 is a possible D gene (6 bases). The CDR3 sequence is 15 residues long. V was shortened by 0 bases and J by 4 bases, with 12 bases between the two germline ends. Germline V gene sequence: CDR1 SGHAT, CDR2 FQNNGV. Full variable domain (remainder filled in from reference TRBV11-2 and TRBJ1-1): EAGVAQSPRYKIIEKRQSVAFWCNPISGHATLYWYQQILGQGPKLLIQFQNNGVVDDSQLPKDRFSAERLKGVDSTLKIQPAKLEDSAVYLCASSLEVRGFTEAFFGQGTRLTVV.